Shown below are 28 T cell receptor beta chains from a single sample sequenced in a study of regulatory T cells in long-lasting Graves disease. The time point is: persistent/refractory GD, antithyroid drugs over 5 years with positive TRAb. With RNA extracted from PBMCs as input, the TCR library was made. Investigators prepared the TCR beta libraries by applying iRepertoire HTBI primers and Arm-PCR of CDR3 regions. TCRdb redid the calling of the multiplex PCR reads with MiXCR, one entry per CDR3 protein. The sample yields around 500,000 distinct CDR3 sequences, 20% seen once. The sequences come from peripheral blood mononuclear cells (PBMCs), collected when the disease was refractory, from a patient treated with antithyroid drugs. These receptors were obtained from a female donor with Graves disease.

The V and J genes are TRBV28 and TRBJ2-7; tentative D call: TRBD2 (5 bases). The CDR3 has 16 residues. Trimming cost V 5 bases and J 4 bases, with 21 bases left between them. CDR1 is MDHEN, CDR2 SYDVKM, per germline. CDR3 in amino acids: CASSPVGGGSPYEQYF. CDR3 DNA sequence: TGTGCCAGCAGTCCCGTGGGTGGCGGGTCTCCTTACGAGCAGTACTTC.

This chain links TRBV5-1 with TRBJ2-7; TRBD1 matches at 9 bases. V shed 3 bases, J shed 2 bases, and the junction held 6 bases outside the gene matches. From germline, CDR1 is SGHRS and CDR2 YFSETQ. CDR3 length: 15 residues. The CDR3 region is CASSSAGTGTYEQYF. CDR3 coding DNA: TGCGCCAGCAGCTCCGCCGGGACAGGGACCTACGAGCAGTACTTC.

This clonotype was counted ten times or more. The gene calls are TRBV28 and TRBJ2-5; D unresolved. The CDR3 is made up of 13 amino acids. CDR1 MDHEN and CDR2 SYDVKM come from the germline V gene. Trimming pared 3 bases from V and 7 bases from J, leaving 12 bases between. CDR3 amino acids: CASSFGVGATQYF. CDR3 DNA sequence: TGTGCCAGCAGTTTTGGAGTCGGTGCGACCCAGTACTTC. The full variable domain, completed using reference TRBV28 and TRBJ2-5, is DVKVTQSSRYLVKRTGEKVFLECVQDMDHENMFWYRQDPGLGLRLIYFSYDVKMKEKGDIPEGYSVSREKKERFSLILESASTNQTSMYLCASSFGVGATQYFGPGTRLLVL.

The chain employs TRBV30 and TRBJ2-3; no definite D call. Germline V CDR1 and CDR2: GTSNPN, SVGIG (reference sequence). V gave up 2 bases and J gave up 2 bases, with 11 bases separating them. The CDR3 length is 14 residues. CDR3 DNA sequence: TGTGCCTGGAGTAGGTTAAGGGCCACAGATACGCAGTATTTT. This encodes CAWSRLRATDTQYF.

This clonotype was found many times. The chain is built from TRBV6-2 or TRBV6-3 and TRBJ1-2; D is perhaps TRBD1 (6 bases). Germline V gene sequence: CDR1 MNHEY, CDR2 SVGEGT. The V gene lost 0 bases and the J gene lost 8 bases, with 19 bases spanning the gap. CDR3 length: 16 residues. CDR3 in DNA: TGTGCCAGCAGTTACTCGAACGGCAGGGGAATAGGGGGCTACACCTTC. This translates into CASSYSNGRGIGGYTF.

This clonotype appeared a few times. The CDR3 DNA sequence: TGCGCCAGCAGCCCAATCCCGGGACAGGGCTCCTACGAGCAGTACTTC. It translates to CASSPIPGQGSYEQYF. V and J are TRBV4-1 and TRBJ2-7; 9 bases map to TRBD1. The CDR3 contains 16 residues. Per the germline V gene, CDR1 is MGHRA and CDR2 is YSYEKL. Trimming took 4 bases from V and 0 from J; bases not matched to a gene: 7.

V gene TRBV30 combines with J gene TRBJ2-2; maybe TRBD2 (5 bases). The CDR3 is 13 residues long. Germline V gene sequence: CDR1 GTSNPN, CDR2 SVGIG (reference sequence). Trimming removed 0 bases at V and 9 bases at J, with 11 bases between. CDR3 DNA sequence: TGTGCCTGGAGTGTACTGGGAGTGAGGGAGCTGTTTTTT. As protein: CAWSVLGVRELFF.

The gene calls are TRBV19 and TRBJ1-2; D may be TRBD1 (6 bases). The CDR3 has 14 amino acids. CDR1 and CDR2 from the germline V gene are LNHDA and SQIVND (reference sequence). Trimming pared 7 bases from V and 4 bases from J, leaving 16 bases between. For the CDR3, the DNA is TGTGCCAGTACCGGTCGGGGGGGCACCTATGGCTACACCTTC. The encoded protein is CASTGRGGTYGYTF.

The CDR3 protein is CASSQEIRGTEAFF. The CDR3 region has the DNA TGTGCCAGCAGCCAAGAAATTCGCGGCACTGAAGCTTTCTTT. The chain combines TRBV3-1 with TRBJ1-1; D remains ambiguous. CDR1 LGHDT and CDR2 YNNKEL come from the germline V gene (reference sequence). Trimming pared 0 bases from V and 4 bases from J, leaving 9 bases between. This CDR3 has 14 residues.

This clonotype was detected a few times. This chain uses TRBV7-3 with TRBJ2-1; the D gene is possibly TRBD1 (5 bases). The germline V and J ends were trimmed by 3 bases and 0 bases, with 9 bases remaining between them. This CDR3 has 15 amino acids. Germline-derived CDR1 and CDR2 are SGHTA and FQGTGA. The CDR3 DNA follows: TGTGCCAGCAGCTTTACAGGTAGCTCCTACAATGAGCAGTTCTTC. Protein product: CASSFTGSSYNEQFF. Full variable domain (missing parts from reference TRBV7-3 and TRBJ2-1): GAGVSQTPSNKVTEKGKYVELRCDPISGHTALYWYRQSLGQGPEFLIYFQGTGAADDSGLPNDRFFAVRPEGSVSTLKIQRTERGDSAVYLCASSFTGSSYNEQFFGPGTRLTVL.

The chain uses TRBV5-1 and TRBJ2-3; no definite D call. Germline V gene lookup returns CDR1 SGHRS and CDR2 YFSETQ. Trimming removed 4 bases from V and 7 bases from J, with 13 bases in between. The CDR3 loop spans 13 amino acids. The CDR3, as DNA: TGCGCCAGCAGCAACCCCAACAGCAATACGCAGTATTTT. Residues: CASSNPNSNTQYF.

The sample holds a few counts of this clonotype. The chain recombines TRBV27 with TRBJ2-7; D is possibly TRBD1 or TRBD2 (5 bases each). The germline CDR1 and CDR2 sequences are MNHEY and SMNVEV (reference sequence). The CDR3 contains 17 residues. V was cut by 5 bases and J by 0 bases, with 20 bases left in between. As DNA, the CDR3 is TGTGCCAGCAGTCCCCTGGGGACCTTCAGGAGCTCCTACGAGCAGTACTTC. It translates to CASSPLGTFRSSYEQYF.

This clonotype was seen ten or more times. The chain links TRBV7-9 to TRBJ2-7; possible D gene TRBD2, 5 bases. The CDR3 has 14 residues. The V gene's germline CDR1 is SEHNR and CDR2 FQNEAQ (reference sequence). V gave up 5 bases and J gave up 5 bases, with 16 bases separating them. This CDR3 is CASSPLGIRNEQYF. The CDR3 nucleotides are TGTGCCAGCAGCCCCCTCGGGATAAGGAACGAGCAGTACTTC.

Many counts were recorded for this clonotype. DNA for the CDR3: TGTGCCAGCAGTGAAGCCCAGGGGGCGACAGGTGGCTACACCTTC. It translates to CASSEAQGATGGYTF. V usage is TRBV6-1 and J usage is TRBJ1-2, with TRBD1 matching over 8 bases. There are 15 residues in the CDR3. V dropped 0 bases and J dropped 7; count of bases not matched to a gene: 7. CDR1 MNHNS and CDR2 SASEGT come from the germline V gene.

This clonotype was counted at least ten times. The CDR3 loop reads CSVKLVGETQYF. The CDR3, as DNA: TGCAGTGTTAAATTAGTGGGGGAGACCCAGTACTTC. This chain uses TRBV20-1 with TRBJ2-5; D gene ambiguous. Trimming removed 7 bases from V and 5 bases from J, with 14 bases in between. In germline, CDR1 is DFQATT, CDR2 SNEGSKA (reference sequence). This CDR3 is built from 12 residues.

This clonotype was counted ten times or more. The V and J genes are TRBV6-1 and TRBJ2-7, with 7 bases that match TRBD1. The CDR3 loop spans 17 amino acids. CDR1 and CDR2 from the germline V gene are MNHNS and SASEGT. The V and J ends lost 0 bases and 4 bases, in that order; junction bases with no gene match: 12. The CDR3 DNA reads as TGTGCCAGCAGTGAAGCGTCTCGGGACAGCAGAACGTACGAGCAGTACTTC. Translated, it gives CASSEASRDSRTYEQYF.

This clonotype was counted ten times or more. This chain links TRBV12-3 or TRBV12-4 with TRBJ1-5, with D uncertain. With 3 bases removed from V and 7 bases from J, the gap between germline ends came to 13 bases. The CDR3 loop spans 14 amino acids. The CDR3 DNA follows: TGTGCCAGCAGTTTTGGGCGGACGGGACAGCCCCAGCATTTT. As protein: CASSFGRTGQPQHF.

The gene calls are TRBV20-1 and TRBJ2-3; 12 bases align to TRBD2. This CDR3 is 17 amino acids long. Germline CDR1 reads DFQATT; CDR2 reads SNEGSKA (reference sequence). The V and J ends lost 8 bases and 4 bases, in that order; junction bases with no gene match: 16. The CDR3 loop is CSTPTWSSGRVADTQYF. CDR3 DNA sequence: TGCAGTACTCCGACTTGGTCTAGCGGGAGGGTGGCAGATACGCAGTATTTT.

Many counts were recorded for this clonotype. The chain joins TRBV7-3 to TRBJ2-5; maybe TRBD2 (6 bases). Germline V gives CDR1 SGHTA, CDR2 FQGTGA. There are 13 residues in the CDR3. V shed 4 bases and J shed 5 bases, with 11 bases lying between them. Here the CDR3 DNA reads TGTGCCAGCAGCTCCGGACTAAGGGAGACCCAGTACTTC. Protein product: CASSSGLRETQYF.

In this sample, this clonotype turned up a few times. The chain carries TRBV10-3 and TRBJ1-1; D unclear. Germline V gene data show CDR1 as ENHRY and CDR2 as SYGVKD. The CDR3 spans 13 residues. V shed 4 bases and J shed 6 bases, with 12 bases lying between them. CDR3: CAISGRNRAEAFF. The CDR3, as DNA: TGTGCCATCAGTGGCCGTAATCGGGCTGAAGCTTTCTTT.

The chain employs TRBV7-6 and TRBJ1-2, with 8 bases aligning to TRBD1. CDR1 is SGHVS and CDR2 is FNYEAQ in the germline V gene. The CDR3 totals 13 residues. The V segment lost 5 bases and the J segment 8 bases; nucleotides outside the gene matches: 7. The CDR3 DNA reads as TGTGCCAGCAGCAGCACGACAGGGGCAGGCTACACCTTC. This sequence encodes CASSSTTGAGYTF.

This clonotype showed up just a few times. This rearrangement joins TRBV7-9 to TRBJ2-5; D gene unclear. With 5 bases removed from V and 5 bases from J, the gap between germline ends came to 9 bases. The germline V gene encodes CDR1 SEHNR and CDR2 FQNEAQ (reference sequence). This CDR3 spans 12 amino acids. In DNA form, the CDR3 reads TGTGCCAGCAGCCAACTTCCGGAGACCCAGTACTTC. Protein: CASSQLPETQYF. The entire variable domain, with the rest obtained from reference TRBV7-9 and TRBJ2-5, is as follows: DTGVSQNPRHKITKRGQNVTFRCDPISEHNRLYWYRQTLGQGPEFLTYFQNEAQLEKSRLLSDRFSAERPKGSFSTLEIQRTEQGDSAMYLCASSQLPETQYFGPGTRLLVL.

The chain couples TRBV20-1 to TRBJ2-7, with TRBD2 matching 9 bases. CDR1 DFQATT and CDR2 SNEGSKA come from the germline V gene (reference sequence). The CDR3 runs to 15 residues. V was clipped by 5 bases and J by 7 bases; unmatched bases: 15. In DNA, the CDR3 is TGCAGTGCTGAGCCCTCTGCGGGAGGGCCTAAGGAGCAGTACTTC. It is translated as CSAEPSAGGPKEQYF.

This clonotype has a handful of counts. The CDR3: CSARDSQRGYYEQYF. CDR3 coding DNA: TGCAGTGCTAGAGATAGTCAGCGGGGGTATTACGAGCAGTACTTC. This chain connects TRBV20-1 to TRBJ2-7; 8 positions match TRBD2. In germline, CDR1 is DFQATT, CDR2 SNEGSKA (reference sequence). V was pared by 0 bases and J by 4 bases, with 8 bases of the junction left unmatched. There are 15 residues in the CDR3.

The chain links TRBV20-1 to TRBJ2-3; 8 bases align to TRBD2. The CDR3 runs 15 residues. Germline CDR1 reads DFQATT; CDR2 reads SNEGSKA (reference sequence). V shed 5 bases, J shed 3 bases, and the junction held 10 bases outside the gene matches. CDR3: CSADSGTAMTDTQYF. CDR3 DNA sequence: TGCAGTGCTGATAGCGGGACGGCTATGACAGATACGCAGTATTTT.

This clonotype was counted between two and nine times. This chain connects TRBV16 to TRBJ1-5; 7 nucleotides align to TRBD1. The CDR3 is made up of 16 amino acids. Germline V gene data show CDR1 as KGHSY and CDR2 as FQNENV. V was clipped by 6 bases and J by 2 bases; unmatched bases: 10. The DNA of the CDR3 is TGTGCCAGCAGTAGCGGGGGAGGGGGCCGCAATCAGCCCCAGCATTTT. Amino acid sequence: CASSSGGGGRNQPQHF.

At least ten counts were recorded for this clonotype. The CDR3 DNA reads TGTGCCAGCAACCCCAAAGTTGGGGCCAACGTCCTGACTTTC. Its translation is CASNPKVGANVLTF. This rearrangement joins TRBV12-3 or TRBV12-4 to TRBJ2-6; D unresolved. This CDR3 region has 14 residues. Trimming cost V 7 bases and J 3 bases, with 10 bases left between them.

V gene TRBV11-2 combines with J gene TRBJ2-7, with 9 bases lining up with TRBD1. The CDR3 is 15 amino acids. Germline V lookup: CDR1 SGHAT, CDR2 FQNNGV. Trimming took 6 bases from V and 1 from J; bases not matched to a gene: 7. CDR3 bases: TGTGCCAGCAGACAGGGACAGGGATGGTCCTACGAGCAGTACTTC. As protein: CASRQGQGWSYEQYF.